The clone carrying this TCR beta chain was counted a single time. Its antigen is unidentified. RNA, once extracted, was reverse transcribed into cDNA for use as the sequencing template. Clones were read by immunoSEQ multiplex PCR, and TCRdb kept only the in-frame ones, dropping some. Here the sample spans a few hundred thousand clones, more than 55% being singletons. Treatment indicated: oral pan-JAK inhibitor, 5-10 mg twice daily. Researchers gathered lesional scalp punch biopsies and peripheral blood from patients with alopecia areata. These data belong to a study of CD8+ T cells in alopecia areata. Across the whole study: Oral tofacitinib, 5 to 10 mg twice daily, was given in an open-label trial. Study-wide results and caveats: A great number of expanded lesional clones endured in scalp and blood during tofacitinib. Affected lesional scalp, above all in alopecia totalis/universalis, was more clonal than normal scalp.

Germline CDR1 MNHNY, CDR2 SVGAGI (reference sequence). The CDR3 contains 13 residues. Trimming shortened V by 5 bases and J by 3 bases, and 11 bases separated the two germline ends. The TCR sequence derives from a human donor with alopecia areata. This chain joins TRBV6-6 and TRBJ2-7; D is ambiguous. The sequencing used CD4+ T cells sorted from blood, collected around week 42, from a patient treated with tofacitinib. CDR3 in amino acids: CASSPQPDYEQYF. The CDR3 bases are TGTGCCAGCAGTCCTCAGCCGGACTACGAGCAGTACTTC.